The clone carrying this T cell receptor (beta chain) was seen more than once but under ten times. Germline DNA was also extracted, with blood RNA taken from unsorted whole blood. The sample originates from a study of tumor-infiltrating lymphocytes in primary liver carcinoma. The wider study: Patients included men and women of 30 to 69 years.

The CDR3 is 21 amino acids. Germline trimming cut 0 bases from V and 4 bases from J; bases unmatched to any gene: 22. CDR1 is MGHRA, CDR2 YSYEKL, per germline. Total RNA amounting to approximately 460 ng was the source from which TCR beta cDNA was made with a constant-region primer. Slightly modified ARM-PCR, run as three nested multiplex PCR rounds, produced the TCR beta libraries. It was with TRBV1-TRBV30 forward primers and a C-beta reverse primer that the first two PCR rounds were run, at approximately 10 cycles each. A single record per CDR3 protein comes from TCRdb applying MiXCR to the multiplex PCR reads. The profile shows hundreds of thousands of distinct CDR3 sequences, roughly 60% of them singletons.

The receptor was derived from a man aged 35-49 years with primary liver carcinoma and hepatitis B virus infection. Sequencing used peripheral blood. The chain has TRBV4-1 and TRBJ1-2, with 8 bases that match TRBD1. CDR3 coding DNA: TGCGCCAGCAGCCAAGACGGATTTTCGGCGCTACCGGGACAGGAGCTCTATGGCTACACCTTC. The encoded protein is CASSQDGFSALPGQELYGYTF.